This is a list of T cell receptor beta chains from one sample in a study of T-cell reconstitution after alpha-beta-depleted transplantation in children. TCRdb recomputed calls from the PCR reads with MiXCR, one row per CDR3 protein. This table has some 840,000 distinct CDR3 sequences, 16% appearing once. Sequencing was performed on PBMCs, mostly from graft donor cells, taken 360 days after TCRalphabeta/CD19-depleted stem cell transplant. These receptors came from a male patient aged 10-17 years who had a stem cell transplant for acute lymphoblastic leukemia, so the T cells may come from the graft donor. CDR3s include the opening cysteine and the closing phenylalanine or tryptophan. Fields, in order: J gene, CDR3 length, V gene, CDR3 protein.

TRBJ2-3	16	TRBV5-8	CASSLTLTSSTDTQYF
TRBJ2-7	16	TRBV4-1	CASANLGLAGYYEQYF
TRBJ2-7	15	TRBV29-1	CSVEVIGTPDWEQYF
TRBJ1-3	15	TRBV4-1	CASSPPLDSGNTIYF
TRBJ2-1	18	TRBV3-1	CASSQEVRWGSPYNEQFF
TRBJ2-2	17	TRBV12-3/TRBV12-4	CASTSPVVRTNTGELFF
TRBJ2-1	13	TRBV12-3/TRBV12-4	CASRDGQYNEQFF
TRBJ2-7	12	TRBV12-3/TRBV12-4	CASSMTPYEQYF
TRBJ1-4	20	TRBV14	CASSPYRGRGRQATNEKLFF
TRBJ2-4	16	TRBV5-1	CASSLGHPGAKNIQYF
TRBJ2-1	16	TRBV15	CATSRDIGGRHNEQFF
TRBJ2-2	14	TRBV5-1	CASNRGDNTGELFF
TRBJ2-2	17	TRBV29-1	CSVPSPLSGMSTGELFF
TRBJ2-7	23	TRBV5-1	CASSLLVRASRHRNYRDPYEQYF
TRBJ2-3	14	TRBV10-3	CAIRAASSADTQYF
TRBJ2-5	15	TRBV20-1	CSARETGTLSETQYF
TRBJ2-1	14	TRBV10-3	CASSPMSSYNEQFF
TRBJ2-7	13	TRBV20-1	CSATGLVLVEQYF
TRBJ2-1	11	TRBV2	CASSREYEQFF
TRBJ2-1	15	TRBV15	CATGLAPSSYNEQFF
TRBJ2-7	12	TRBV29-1	CSVVGVTYEQYF